This section outlines one TCR beta chain sequence together with its context. The source of the sample is a study of T-cell memory formation after mild COVID-19. In germline, CDR1 is SQVTM, CDR2 ANQGSEA. V dropped 5 bases and J dropped 0 bases, with 8 bases sitting between them. The CDR3 runs 13 residues. The TCR alpha and TCR beta cDNA libraries, bearing sample barcodes and UMIs, were generated by 5'RACE using constant-segment primers. Each CDR3 protein is one row after TCRdb ran MiXCR on the 5' RACE reads. The data show roughly 260,000 distinct CDR3 sequences, 16% seen once. The chain couples TRBV29-1 to TRBJ2-4; no firm D call. The sequenced sample was PBMCs or a T cell subset sorted from them (not recorded which). The receptor was isolated from a man aged 18 to 35 who had mild COVID-19 (a few samples of this study predate the infection). Cell type and time point are not known. CDR3 in DNA: TGCAGCGTTCTGACCGTAGCCAAAAACATTCAGTACTTC. This gives the protein CSVLTVAKNIQYF.